There are many counts of the clone carrying this T cell receptor (beta chain). No antigen is known for it. Sequence at one end of the junction differs from germline and may be a read error. TCRdb re-derived calls from the RT-PCR reads in MiXCR, one entry per CDR3 protein. This table holds 500,000 to 550,000 distinct CDR3 sequences, 7.6% found once. The data stem from a study of response to subunit inactivated influenza vaccine. Study conclusions and caveats: Every seasonal influenza vaccination brings in few new T cells, the authors suggested.

This receptor was taken from a man aged 45 to 70 who received an inactivated influenza vaccine. Source: PBMCs from blood, taken 23 to 25 months after vaccination.

The CDR3 is CASSSTGGNTEAFF. For the CDR3, the DNA is TGTGCCAGCAGTTCTACAGGGGGAAACACTGAAGCTTTCTTT. The chain is built from TRBV5-1 and TRBJ1-1; TRBD1 matches at 8 bases. From germline, CDR1 is SGHRS and CDR2 YFSETQ. This CDR3 region has 14 residues.